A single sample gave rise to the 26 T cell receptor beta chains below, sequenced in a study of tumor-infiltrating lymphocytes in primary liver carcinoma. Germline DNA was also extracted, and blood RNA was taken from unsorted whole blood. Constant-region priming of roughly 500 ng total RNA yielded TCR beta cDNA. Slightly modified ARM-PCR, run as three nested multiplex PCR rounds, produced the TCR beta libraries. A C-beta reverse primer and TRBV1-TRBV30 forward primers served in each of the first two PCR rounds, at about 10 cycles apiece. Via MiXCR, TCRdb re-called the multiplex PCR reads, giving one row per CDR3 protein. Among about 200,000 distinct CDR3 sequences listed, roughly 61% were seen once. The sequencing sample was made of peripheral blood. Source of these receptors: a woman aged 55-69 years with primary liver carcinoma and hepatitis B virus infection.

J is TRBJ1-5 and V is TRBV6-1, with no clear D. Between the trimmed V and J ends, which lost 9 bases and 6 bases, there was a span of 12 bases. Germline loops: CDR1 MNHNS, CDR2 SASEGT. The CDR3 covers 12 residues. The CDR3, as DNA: TGTGCCAGTGTGGTAGGCAGTCAGCCCCAGCATTTT. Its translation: CASVVGSQPQHF.

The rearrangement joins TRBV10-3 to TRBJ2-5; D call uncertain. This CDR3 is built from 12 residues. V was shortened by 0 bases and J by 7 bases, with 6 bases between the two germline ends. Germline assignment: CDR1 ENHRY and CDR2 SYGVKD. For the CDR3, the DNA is TGTGCCATCAGTGAGTCCGGTGGGACCCAGTACTTC. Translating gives CAISESGGTQYF.

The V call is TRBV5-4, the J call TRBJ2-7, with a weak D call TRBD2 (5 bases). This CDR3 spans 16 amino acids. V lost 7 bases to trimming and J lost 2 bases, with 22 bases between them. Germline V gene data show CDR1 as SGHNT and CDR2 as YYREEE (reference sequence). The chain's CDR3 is CASGTKSLAGTYEQYF. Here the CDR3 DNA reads TGTGCCAGCGGCACGAAGTCTCTAGCAGGAACCTACGAGCAGTACTTC.

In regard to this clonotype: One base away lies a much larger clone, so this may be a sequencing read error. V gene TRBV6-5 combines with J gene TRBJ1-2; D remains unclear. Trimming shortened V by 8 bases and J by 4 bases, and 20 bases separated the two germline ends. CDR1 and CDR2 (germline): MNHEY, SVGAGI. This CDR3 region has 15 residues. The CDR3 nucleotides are TGTGCCAGCGGAATCGGACGGCCGAATGGCTATGGCTACACCTTC. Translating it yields CASGIGRPNGYGYTF.

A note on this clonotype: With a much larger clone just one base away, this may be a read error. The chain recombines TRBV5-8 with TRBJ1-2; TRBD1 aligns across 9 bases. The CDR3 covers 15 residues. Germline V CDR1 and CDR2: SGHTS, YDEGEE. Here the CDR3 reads CASTLITGGDYGYTF. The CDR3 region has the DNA TGTGCCAGCACCTTGATCACAGGGGGCGACTATGGCTACACCTTC.

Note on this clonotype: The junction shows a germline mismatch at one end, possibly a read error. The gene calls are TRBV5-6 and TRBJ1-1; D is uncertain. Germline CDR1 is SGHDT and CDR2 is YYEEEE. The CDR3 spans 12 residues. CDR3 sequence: CVSSSTSTEAFF. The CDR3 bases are TGTGTCAGCAGTTCGACAAGCACTGAAGCTTTCTTT.

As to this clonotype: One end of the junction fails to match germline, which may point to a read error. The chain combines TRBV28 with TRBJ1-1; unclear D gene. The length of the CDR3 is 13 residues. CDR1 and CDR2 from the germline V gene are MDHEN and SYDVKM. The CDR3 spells CASSLFGWTEASF. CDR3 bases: TGTGCCAGCAGTTTATTCGGGTGGACTGAAGCTTCCTTT.

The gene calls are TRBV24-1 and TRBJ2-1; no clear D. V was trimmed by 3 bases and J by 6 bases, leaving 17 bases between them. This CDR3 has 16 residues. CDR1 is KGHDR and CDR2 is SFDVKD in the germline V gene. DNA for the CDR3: TGTGCCACCAGTGATCCCGCCGAGACGCGGATCAATGAGCAGTTCTTC. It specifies CATSDPAETRINEQFF.

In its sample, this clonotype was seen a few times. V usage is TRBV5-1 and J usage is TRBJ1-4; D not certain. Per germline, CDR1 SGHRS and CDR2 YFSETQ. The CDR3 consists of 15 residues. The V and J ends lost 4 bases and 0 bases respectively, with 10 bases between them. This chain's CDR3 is CASSRRGATNEKLFF. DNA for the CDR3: TGCGCCAGCAGCCGGCGAGGTGCAACTAATGAAAAACTGTTTTTT. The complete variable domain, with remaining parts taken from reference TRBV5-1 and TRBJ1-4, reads KAGVTQTPRYLIKTRGQQVTLSCSPISGHRSVSWYQQTPGQGLQFLFEYFSETQRNKGNFPGRFSGRQFSNSRSEMNVSTLELGDSALYLCASSRRGATNEKLFFGSGTQLSVL.

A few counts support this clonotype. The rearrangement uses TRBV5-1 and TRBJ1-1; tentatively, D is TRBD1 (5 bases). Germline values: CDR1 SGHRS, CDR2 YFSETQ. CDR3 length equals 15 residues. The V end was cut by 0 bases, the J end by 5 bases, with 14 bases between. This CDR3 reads CASSLDARVGTEAFF. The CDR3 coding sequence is TGCGCCAGCAGCTTGGATGCCAGGGTTGGGACTGAAGCTTTCTTT.

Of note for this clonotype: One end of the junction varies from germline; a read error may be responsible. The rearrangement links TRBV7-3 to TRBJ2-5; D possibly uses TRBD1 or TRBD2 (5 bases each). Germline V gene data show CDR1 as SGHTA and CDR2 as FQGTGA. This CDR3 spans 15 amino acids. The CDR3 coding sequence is TGTGCCAGCAACTTAACTTCAGGGAGATTAGAGACCCAGTACTTC. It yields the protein CASNLTSGRLETQYF.

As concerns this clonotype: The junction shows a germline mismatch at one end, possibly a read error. The CDR3 DNA sequence: TGCGCCAGCAGCGGGACAGGCAACACTGAAGCTCTCTTT. Amino acids: CASSGTGNTEALF. The rearrangement links TRBV5-1 to TRBJ1-1; 8 nucleotides match TRBD1. Germline V CDR1 and CDR2: SGHRS, YFSETQ. The CDR3 runs to 13 residues.

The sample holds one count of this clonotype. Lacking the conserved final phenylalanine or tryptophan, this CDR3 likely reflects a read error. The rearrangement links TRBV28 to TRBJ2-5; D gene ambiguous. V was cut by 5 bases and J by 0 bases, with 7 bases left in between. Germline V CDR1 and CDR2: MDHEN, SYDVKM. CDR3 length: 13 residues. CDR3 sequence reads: CASSEVNQETQYL. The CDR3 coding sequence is TGTGCCAGCAGTGAGGTGAACCAAGAGACCCAGTACCTC.

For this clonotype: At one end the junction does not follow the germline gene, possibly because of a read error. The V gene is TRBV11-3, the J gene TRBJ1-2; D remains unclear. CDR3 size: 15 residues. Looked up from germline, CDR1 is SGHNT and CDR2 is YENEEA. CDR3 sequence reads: CASSPKENPNNGCTF. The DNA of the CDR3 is TGTGCCAGCAGCCCAAAAGAGAATCCTAACAATGGCTGCACCTTC.

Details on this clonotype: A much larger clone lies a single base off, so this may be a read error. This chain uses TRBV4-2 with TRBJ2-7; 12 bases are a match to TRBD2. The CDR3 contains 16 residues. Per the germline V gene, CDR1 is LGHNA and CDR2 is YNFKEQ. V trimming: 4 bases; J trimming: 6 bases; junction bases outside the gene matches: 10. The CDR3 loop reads CASSRTPSGRAAEQYF. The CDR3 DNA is TGTGCCAGCAGCCGGACCCCTAGCGGGAGGGCTGCCGAGCAGTACTTC.

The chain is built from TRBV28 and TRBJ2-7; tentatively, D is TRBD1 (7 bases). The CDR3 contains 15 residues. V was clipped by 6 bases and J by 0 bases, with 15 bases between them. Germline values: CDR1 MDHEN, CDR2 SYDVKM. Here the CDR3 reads CASRRDREDSYEQYF. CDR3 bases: TGTGCCAGCAGACGAGACAGGGAGGACTCCTACGAGCAGTACTTC.

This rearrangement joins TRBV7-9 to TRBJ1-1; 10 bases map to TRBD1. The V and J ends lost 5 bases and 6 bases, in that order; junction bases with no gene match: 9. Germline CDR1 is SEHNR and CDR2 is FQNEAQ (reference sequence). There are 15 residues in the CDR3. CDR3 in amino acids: CASSTKTGGVAEAFF. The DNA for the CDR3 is TGTGCCAGCAGCACCAAGACAGGGGGCGTGGCTGAAGCTTTCTTT.

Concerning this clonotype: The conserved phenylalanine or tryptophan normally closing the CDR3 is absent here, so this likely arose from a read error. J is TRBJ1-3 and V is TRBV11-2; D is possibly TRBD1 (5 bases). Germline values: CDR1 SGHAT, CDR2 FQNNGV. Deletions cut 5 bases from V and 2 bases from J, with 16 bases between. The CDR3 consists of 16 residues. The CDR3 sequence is CASSHDEGDTGNTIYY. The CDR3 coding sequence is TGTGCCAGCAGCCACGATGAAGGGGATACTGGAAACACCATATATTAT.

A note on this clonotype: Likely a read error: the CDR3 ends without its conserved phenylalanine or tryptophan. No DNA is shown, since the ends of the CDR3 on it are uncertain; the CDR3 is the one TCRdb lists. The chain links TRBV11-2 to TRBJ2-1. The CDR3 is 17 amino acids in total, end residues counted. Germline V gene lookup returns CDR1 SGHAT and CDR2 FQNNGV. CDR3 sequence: CASSFTPLRSSCNEQSL.

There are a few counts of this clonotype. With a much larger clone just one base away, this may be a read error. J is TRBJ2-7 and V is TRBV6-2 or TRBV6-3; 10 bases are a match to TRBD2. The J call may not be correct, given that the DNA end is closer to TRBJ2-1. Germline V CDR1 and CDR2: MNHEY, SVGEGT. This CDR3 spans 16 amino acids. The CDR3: CASSRLAGAVSYEQFF. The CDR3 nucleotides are TGTGCCAGCAGCCGCCTAGCGGGGGCCGTCTCCTACGAGCAGTTCTTC.

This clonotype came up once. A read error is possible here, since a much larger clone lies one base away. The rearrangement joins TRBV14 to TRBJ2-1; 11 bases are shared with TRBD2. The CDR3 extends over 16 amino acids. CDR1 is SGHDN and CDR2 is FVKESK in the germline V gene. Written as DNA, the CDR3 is TGTGCCAGCAGCCCACTTACTAGCGGGAGTTTTTCTGAGCACTTCTTC. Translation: CASSPLTSGSFSEHFF.

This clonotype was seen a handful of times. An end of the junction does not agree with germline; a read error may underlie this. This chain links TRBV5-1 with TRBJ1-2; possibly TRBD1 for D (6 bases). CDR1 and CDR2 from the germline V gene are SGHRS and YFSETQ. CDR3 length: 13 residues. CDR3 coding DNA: TGCGCCAGCAGCCCCTACACAGGGCCTGGCTATACCTTC. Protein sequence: CASSPYTGPGYTF.

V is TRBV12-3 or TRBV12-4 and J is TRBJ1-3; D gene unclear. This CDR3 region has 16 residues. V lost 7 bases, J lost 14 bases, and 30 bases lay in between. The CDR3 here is CASNVAARSSGNAVYF. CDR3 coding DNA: TGTGCCAGCAATGTTGCAGCAAGGAGCTCTGGAAACGCCGTATATTTT.

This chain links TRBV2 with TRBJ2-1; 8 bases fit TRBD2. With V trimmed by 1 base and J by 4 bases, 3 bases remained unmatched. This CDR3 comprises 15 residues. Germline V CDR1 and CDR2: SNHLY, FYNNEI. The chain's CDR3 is CASSEDGRGYNEQFF. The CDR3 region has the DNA TGTGCCAGCAGTGAAGACGGGAGGGGATACAATGAGCAGTTCTTC.

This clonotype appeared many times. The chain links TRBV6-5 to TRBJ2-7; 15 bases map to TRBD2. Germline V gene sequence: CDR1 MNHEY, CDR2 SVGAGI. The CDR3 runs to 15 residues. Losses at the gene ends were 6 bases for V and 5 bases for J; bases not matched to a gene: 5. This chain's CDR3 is CASSSGTSGRHEQYF. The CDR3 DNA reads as TGTGCCAGCAGCTCCGGGACTAGCGGGAGGCACGAGCAGTACTTC.

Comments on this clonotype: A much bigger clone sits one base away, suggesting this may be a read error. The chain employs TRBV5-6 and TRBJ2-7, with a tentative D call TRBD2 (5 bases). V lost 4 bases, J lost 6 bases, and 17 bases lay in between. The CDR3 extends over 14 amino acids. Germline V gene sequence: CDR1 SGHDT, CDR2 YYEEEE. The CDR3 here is CASSRTDGKIEQYF. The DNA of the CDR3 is TGTGCCAGCAGCCGGACGGACGGGAAAATCGAGCAGTACTTC.